One and the same sample provided the 14 T cell receptor beta chains below, sequenced in a study of T-cell memory formation after mild COVID-19. TCRdb re-derived calls from the 5' RACE reads in MiXCR, one entry per CDR3 protein. The sample has 450,000 or so distinct CDR3 sequences; nearly 25% are singletons. The sequencing input was PBMCs or a T cell subset sorted from them (not recorded which). Receptors were obtained from an adult woman who had mild COVID-19 (a few samples of this study predate the infection). Cell type and time point are not known.

The chain links TRBV20-1 to TRBJ2-1; D is tentatively TRBD1 or TRBD2 (5 bases each). The CDR3 contains 14 residues. Germline CDR1 is DFQATT and CDR2 is SNEGSKA (reference sequence). V lost 6 bases, J lost 8 bases, and 20 bases lay in between. CDR3 in DNA: TGCAGTGCCGAGGAAATCGTAGTGGGGGATGAGCAGTTCTTC. Protein: CSAEEIVVGDEQFF.

CDR3 sequence: CASRIRTGGYTEAFF. CDR3 in DNA: TGTGCCAGCAGGATTAGGACAGGGGGCTACACTGAAGCTTTCTTT. The gene calls are TRBV7-2 and TRBJ1-1; 11 positions agree with TRBD1. V lost 6 bases, J lost 3 bases, and 6 bases stayed unmatched. Germline-derived CDR1 and CDR2 are SGHTA and FQGNSA. This CDR3 comprises 15 residues.

This clonotype was found a few times. CDR3 nucleotides: TGTGCCAGCAGCCCGATAGGGACTATCCTTACCTACGAGCAGTACTTC. Translated, it gives CASSPIGTILTYEQYF. The rearrangement joins TRBV4-2 to TRBJ2-7; 7 positions agree with TRBD2. This CDR3 is built from 16 residues. Germline lookup yields CDR1 LGHNA and CDR2 YNFKEQ. Trimming cost V 4 bases and J 2 bases; bases outside gene matches: 11.

The J gene is TRBJ2-7, the V gene TRBV28; D not certain. This CDR3 is built from 15 residues. CDR1 is MDHEN and CDR2 is SYDVKM in the germline V gene. Deletions cut 3 bases from V and 0 bases from J, with 12 bases between. The CDR3 loop reads CASSFPLRSSYEQYF. CDR3 DNA sequence: TGTGCCAGCAGTTTCCCCCTCAGGAGCTCCTACGAGCAGTACTTC.

This clonotype has just a few counts. The chain is built from TRBV12-3 or TRBV12-4 and TRBJ1-6; D is undetermined. The CDR3 length is 11 residues. Trimming took 3 bases from V and 17 from J, leaving 11 bases between them. The CDR3 DNA reads as TGTGCCAGCAGTTTCGGTCCGGCTGTCCACTTT. This sequence encodes CASSFGPAVHF.

The genes are TRBV6-5 and TRBJ2-1, with TRBD2 matching 10 bases. The CDR3 covers 15 residues. Germline V CDR1 and CDR2: MNHEY, SVGAGI. With 2 bases clipped from V and 8 bases from J, the junction kept 6 bases outside the gene matches. CDR3: CASSYGLAGVDEQFF. The CDR3, as DNA: TGTGCCAGCAGTTACGGGCTAGCGGGAGTCGATGAGCAGTTCTTC.

This clonotype was counted only a few times. The chain uses TRBV12-3 or TRBV12-4 and TRBJ2-7, with 9 bases that match TRBD1. There are 16 residues in the CDR3. The V gene end was trimmed by 10 bases and the J gene end by 6 bases; junction bases not matched to a gene: 19. The CDR3 loop reads CATLGRGQGFSSEQYF. DNA for the CDR3: TGTGCCACCCTGGGGCGGGGACAGGGTTTCAGCTCCGAGCAGTACTTC.

There are a few counts of this clonotype. This chain links TRBV7-9 with TRBJ2-1, with 8 bases aligning to TRBD2. The CDR3 is made up of 14 amino acids. Germline V gene sequence: CDR1 SEHNR, CDR2 FQNEAQ (reference sequence). Trimming took 3 bases from V and 5 from J; bases not matched to a gene: 3. The CDR3 loop reads CASSFQGLDNEQFF. DNA of the CDR3: TGTGCCAGCAGCTTTCAGGGACTAGACAATGAGCAGTTCTTC.

The gene calls are TRBV5-4 and TRBJ2-5; a possible D gene is TRBD1 (5 bases). Germline CDR1 is SGHNT and CDR2 is YYREEE (reference sequence). The CDR3 length is 15 residues. The germline V and J ends were trimmed by 4 bases and 5 bases, with 18 bases remaining between them. This CDR3 reads CASSQWGRAVETQYF. The CDR3, as DNA: TGTGCCAGCAGCCAGTGGGGCAGGGCGGTGGAGACCCAGTACTTC.

The V and J genes are TRBV5-8 and TRBJ2-7, with 7 bases lining up with TRBD2. Germline CDR1 SGHTS, CDR2 YDEGEE. Trimming took 3 bases from V and 5 from J; bases not matched to a gene: 8. This CDR3 spans 14 amino acids. Here the CDR3 DNA reads TGTGCCAGCAGCTCGACCGGGAGGCCTGACGAGCAGTACTTC. This sequence encodes CASSSTGRPDEQYF.

J is TRBJ2-7 and V is TRBV6-5, with 13 nucleotides matching TRBD2. This CDR3 comprises 13 residues. Germline CDR1 and CDR2: MNHEY and SVGAGI. V was pared by 6 bases and J by 12 bases, with 8 bases of the junction left unmatched. The CDR3 sequence: CASRRTSGSPRYF. The CDR3 DNA sequence: TGTGCCAGCAGGAGGACTAGCGGGAGCCCCAGGTACTTC.

This clonotype was seen a few times. The V and J genes are TRBV12-3 or TRBV12-4 and TRBJ1-4; D is ambiguous. The CDR3 length is 16 residues. V dropped 6 bases and J dropped 2 bases, with 16 bases sitting between them. The CDR3 sequence is CASSPSIFGTNEKLFF. The CDR3 coding sequence is TGTGCCAGCAGCCCCTCCATATTTGGGACTAATGAAAAACTGTTTTTT.

J is TRBJ2-6 and V is TRBV20-1, with D tentatively TRBD1 (6 bases). This CDR3 region has 17 residues. Deletions cut 3 bases from V and 0 bases from J, with 15 bases between. Germline V gene sequence: CDR1 DFQATT, CDR2 SNEGSKA (reference sequence). The CDR3 loop is CSASNPRGRSGANVLTF. CDR3 coding DNA: TGCAGTGCTAGTAACCCCAGGGGTCGCTCTGGGGCCAACGTCCTGACTTTC.

The chain has TRBV14 and TRBJ2-7; the D is unclear. Germline CDR1 is SGHDN and CDR2 is FVKESK. Trimming removed 7 bases from V and 6 bases from J, with 16 bases in between. The CDR3 runs 13 residues. The CDR3 DNA reads TGTGCCAGCAATAGTGACCCGCGGAGCGAGCAGTACTTC. Translation: CASNSDPRSEQYF. Full variable domain (outside the CDR3, taken from reference TRBV14 and TRBJ2-7): EAGVTQFPSHSVIEKGQTVTLRCDPISGHDNLYWYRRVMGKEIKFLLHFVKESKQDESGMPNNRFLAERTGGTYSTLKVQPAELEDSGVYFCASNSDPRSEQYFGPGTRLTVT.